This T cell receptor (beta chain) was recovered during a study of molecular identifiers for immune sequencing clone quantification. Construction of naive CD8 libraries employed about 20,000 to 1,100,000 sorted cells together with 10%, 30% or 50% RNA. Using its own MiXCR run on the PCR reads, TCRdb lists one record per CDR3 protein. The sample shows fewer than 350,000 distinct CDR3 sequences, 24% of them seen only once. Broader study findings: Spiked Jurkat TCR RNA equal to one cell could reportedly be picked out among 1 million or so naive cells.

The germline gives CDR1 SGHAT, CDR2 FQNNGV. This CDR3 has 15 residues. After removal of 4 bases from V and 4 bases from J, the junction contained 7 bases not matched to a gene. This clonotype was seen a handful of times. Its specificity is unknown. This sequence originates from a human donor in good health. Some libraries in this study had Jurkat cell RNA spiked in. The sequencing sample was made of naive CD8+ T cells from blood, with Jurkat cell RNA spiked in. The sample's subset: FACS-sorted CD8+CD4-CCR7+CD45RA+ naive T cells. The gene calls are TRBV11-2 and TRBJ1-1; 9 bases are a match to TRBD1. The CDR3 DNA follows: TGTGCCAGCAGCTGGGGGGGACAGGGAGGCACTGAAGCTTTCTTT. It encodes CASSWGGQGGTEAFF.